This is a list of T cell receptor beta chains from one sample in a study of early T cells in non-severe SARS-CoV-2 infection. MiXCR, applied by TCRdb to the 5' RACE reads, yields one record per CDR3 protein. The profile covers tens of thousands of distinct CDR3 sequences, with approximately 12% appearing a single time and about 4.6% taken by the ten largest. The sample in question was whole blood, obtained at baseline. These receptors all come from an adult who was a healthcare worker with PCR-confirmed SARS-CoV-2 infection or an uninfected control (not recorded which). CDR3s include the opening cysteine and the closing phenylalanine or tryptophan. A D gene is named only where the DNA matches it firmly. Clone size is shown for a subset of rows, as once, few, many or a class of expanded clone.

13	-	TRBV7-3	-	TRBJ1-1	TGTGCCAGCAGCCCCAGCGGGAACACTGAAGCTTTCTTT	CASSPSGNTEAFF
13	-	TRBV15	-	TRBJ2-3	TGTGCCACCAGCAGAGTGTCCACAGTTACGCAGTATTTT	CATSRVSTVTQYF
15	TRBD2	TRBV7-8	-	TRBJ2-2	TGTGCCAGCAGCTTGCGTCCCGGGGGGGCCGGGGAGCTGTTTTTT	CASSLRPGGAGELFF
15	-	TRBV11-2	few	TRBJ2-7	TGTGCCAGCAGCTCCGCCCCGGGCGGATACTACGAGCAGTACTTC	CASSSAPGGYYEQYF
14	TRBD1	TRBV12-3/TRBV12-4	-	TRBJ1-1	TGTGTCAGCACCGGACAGGGAGGGGGCACTGAAGCTTTCTTT	CVSTGQGGGTEAFF
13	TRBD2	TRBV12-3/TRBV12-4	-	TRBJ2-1	TGTGCCAGCAAGCGGGAGTCCTACAATGAGCAGTTCTTC	CASKRESYNEQFF
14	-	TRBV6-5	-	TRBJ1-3	TGTGCCAGCAGTTACGCCGCAGGTGGAAACACCATATATTTT	CASSYAAGGNTIYF
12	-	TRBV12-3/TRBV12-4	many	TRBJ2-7	TGTGCCAGCAGTCCCGACGCCAGGGAGCAGTACTTC	CASSPDAREQYF
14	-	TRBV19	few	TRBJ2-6	TGTGCCAGTAGTACGTCCTCTGGGGCCAACGTCCTGACTTTC	CASSTSSGANVLTF
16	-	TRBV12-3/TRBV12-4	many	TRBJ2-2	TGTGCCAGCAGTTTGAACGTGGGCCGTGTAACCGGGGAGCTGTTTTTT	CASSLNVGRVTGELFF
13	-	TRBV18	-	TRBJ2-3	TGTGCCAGCTCACCACGGCAGAAGGATACGCAGTATTTT	CASSPRQKDTQYF
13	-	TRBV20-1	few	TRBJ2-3	TGCAGTGCTCCGGGGCCGGGGACAGATACGCAGTATTTT	CSAPGPGTDTQYF
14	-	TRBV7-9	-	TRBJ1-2	TGTGCCAGCAGCTTAGCGGCGGGGAACTATGGCTACACCTTC	CASSLAAGNYGYTF
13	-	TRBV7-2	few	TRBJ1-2	TGTGCCAGCAGCCCCTCCTCTAACTATGGCTACACCTTC	CASSPSSNYGYTF
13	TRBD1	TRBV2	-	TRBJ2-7	TGTGCCAGCAGGGCGGACAGGGTAGGGGAGCAGTACTTC	CASRADRVGEQYF
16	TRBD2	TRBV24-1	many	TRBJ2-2	TGTGCCACCCAGACTAGCGGGGGACGAGGCACCGGGGAGCTGTTTTTT	CATQTSGGRGTGELFF
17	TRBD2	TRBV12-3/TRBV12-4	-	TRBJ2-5	TGTGCCAGCAGCCCGAACAAAGCGGGAGGGTCGGGAGAGACCCAGTACTTC	CASSPNKAGGSGETQYF
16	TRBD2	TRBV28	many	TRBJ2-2	TGTGCCAGCAGTTTACAAGCGGGAGGGCCTCCCGGGGAGCTGTTTTTT	CASSLQAGGPPGELFF
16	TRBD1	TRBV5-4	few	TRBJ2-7	TGTGCCAGCAGCTCCCCATCGAGACAGGGGACCTACGAGCAGTACTTC	CASSSPSRQGTYEQYF
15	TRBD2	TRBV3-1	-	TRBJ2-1	TGTGCCAGCAGCCCCAGCGGGAGGTTGGGTAATGAGCAGTTCTTC	CASSPSGRLGNEQFF
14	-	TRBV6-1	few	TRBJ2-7	TGTGCCAGCAGTGAAACAGGGCGGACCTACGAGCAGTACTTC	CASSETGRTYEQYF
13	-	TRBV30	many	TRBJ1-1	TGTGCCTGGAGTGTAAGGCTGGACACTGAAGCTTTCTTT	CAWSVRLDTEAFF
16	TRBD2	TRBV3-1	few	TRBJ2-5	TGTGCCAGCAGCCAGGGACTAGACCTCGGGCAAGAGACCCAGTACTTC	CASSQGLDLGQETQYF
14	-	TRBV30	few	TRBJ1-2	TGTGCCTGGAGTGAAGGACGTAGAAACTATGGCTACACCTTC	CAWSEGRRNYGYTF
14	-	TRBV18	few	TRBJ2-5	TGTGCCAGCTCACCTAAAACTTCACAAGAGACCCAGTACTTC	CASSPKTSQETQYF
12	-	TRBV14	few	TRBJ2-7	TGTGCCAGCAGCCGAGGGAGCTACGAGCAGTACTTC	CASSRGSYEQYF
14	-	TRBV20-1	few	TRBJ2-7	TGCAGTGCTAGGGAGGGCACTAGCTCCTACGAGCAGTACTTC	CSAREGTSSYEQYF
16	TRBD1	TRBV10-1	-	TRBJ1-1	TGCGCCAGCAGTAGGGGACAGGGCCTTATGAACACTGAAGCTTTCTTT	CASSRGQGLMNTEAFF
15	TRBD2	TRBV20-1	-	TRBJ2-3	TGCAGTGCTATCTCTAGCGGGGTTAGCACAGATACGCAGTATTTT	CSAISSGVSTDTQYF
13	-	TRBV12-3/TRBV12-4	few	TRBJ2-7	TGTGCCAGCAGGGAGTTCGGGTCCTACGAGCAGTACTTC	CASREFGSYEQYF
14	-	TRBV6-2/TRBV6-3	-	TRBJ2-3	TGTGCCAGCACTATACGAGGAGCCCCGCTGACGCAGTATTTT	CASTIRGAPLTQYF
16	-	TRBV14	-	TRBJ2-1	TGTGCCAGCAGCCCCTGGACTCCCAGGGGCCACAATGAGCAGTTCTTC	CASSPWTPRGHNEQFF
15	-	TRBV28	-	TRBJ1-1	TGTGCCAGCAGTTTACCGGGCACAAGCGGCACTGAAGCTTTCTTT	CASSLPGTSGTEAFF
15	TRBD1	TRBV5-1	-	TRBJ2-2	TGCGCCAGCTCGAAAGGGACAGGGTGGACCGGGGAGCTGTTTTTT	CASSKGTGWTGELFF
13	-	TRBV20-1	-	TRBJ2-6	TGCAGTGCTAGAAAGACTGGGGCCAACGTCCTGACTTTC	CSARKTGANVLTF
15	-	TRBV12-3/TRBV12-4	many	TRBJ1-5	TGTGCCAGCAGTTTAGGGCAGAGAGAAAATCAGCCCCAGCATTTT	CASSLGQRENQPQHF
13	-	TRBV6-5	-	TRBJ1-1	TGTGCCAGCAGTTACTCGTTATATACTGAAGCTTTCTTT	CASSYSLYTEAFF
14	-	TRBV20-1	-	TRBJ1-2	TGCAGTGCTAGAGCGCCCGCAAGCAAATATGGCTACACCTTC	CSARAPASKYGYTF
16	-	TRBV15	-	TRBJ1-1	TGTGCCACCAGCAGGGAACCGGTGCGGGTGAACACTGAAGCTTTCTTT	CATSREPVRVNTEAFF
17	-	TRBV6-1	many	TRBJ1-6	TGTGCCAGCAGTGAAGCGCTTCAAGGACAGCTGCATTCACCCCTCCACTTT	CASSEALQGQLHSPLHF
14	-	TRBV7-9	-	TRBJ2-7	TGTGCCAGCAGCCCTGGACTGCCGGCTTGGGAGCAGTACTTC	CASSPGLPAWEQYF
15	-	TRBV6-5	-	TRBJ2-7	TGTGCCAGCAGTTACATAGGGGGAAGCTCCTACGAGCAGTACTTC	CASSYIGGSSYEQYF
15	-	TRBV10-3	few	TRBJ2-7	TGTGCCATCAGTGAGTCGCGGGGGCCGTCCTACGAGCAGTACTTC	CAISESRGPSYEQYF
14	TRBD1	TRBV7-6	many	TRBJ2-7	TGTGCCAGCAGCCCAACGACAGGGACCTACGAGCAGTACTTC	CASSPTTGTYEQYF
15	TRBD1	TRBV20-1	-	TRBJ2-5	TGCAGTGCTTTCCAACAGGGGGCCCGGCAAGAGACCCAGTACTTC	CSAFQQGARQETQYF
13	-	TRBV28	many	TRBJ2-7	TGTGCCAGCAGCCGCTCCGGGACGCCCGAGCAGTACTTC	CASSRSGTPEQYF
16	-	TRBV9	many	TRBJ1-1	TGTGCCAGCAGCGTAGCGGCAGGGTCGAGTAACACTGAAGCTTTCTTT	CASSVAAGSSNTEAFF
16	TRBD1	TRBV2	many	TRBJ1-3	TGTGCCAGCAGAGGACAGGGGGCGTCTCTAGGAAACACCATATATTTT	CASRGQGASLGNTIYF
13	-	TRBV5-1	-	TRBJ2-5	TGCGCCAGCAGCTTCCCTTCCCAAGAGACCCAGTACTTC	CASSFPSQETQYF
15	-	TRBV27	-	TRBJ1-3	TGTGCCAGCAGACCCCTAGGGGCAGGGGGAAACACCATATATTTT	CASRPLGAGGNTIYF
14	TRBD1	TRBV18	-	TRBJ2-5	TGTGCCAGCTCACCACCAGGGGGCGCAGAGACCCAGTACTTC	CASSPPGGAETQYF
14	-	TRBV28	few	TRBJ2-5	TGTGCCAGCAGTCTACAGGGCCCCCGAGAGACCCAGTACTTC	CASSLQGPRETQYF
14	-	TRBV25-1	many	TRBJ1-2	TGTGCCAGCAGTGAAGGGACTGGGGGAAAGAGCTACACCTTC	CASSEGTGGKSYTF
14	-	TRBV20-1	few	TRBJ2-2	TGCAGTGCTGGGAGACAGATTGTGACCGGGGAGCTGTTTTTT	CSAGRQIVTGELFF
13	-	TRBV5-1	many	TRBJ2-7	TGCGCCAGCAGCTTGGCCCCAGGGAGCGAGCAGTACTTC	CASSLAPGSEQYF
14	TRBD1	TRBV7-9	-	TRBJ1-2	TGTGCCAGCGGCCGACTTACAGGGGGCGATGGCTACACCTTC	CASGRLTGGDGYTF
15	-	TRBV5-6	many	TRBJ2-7	TGTGCCAGCAGCTCCCACAGAAACATCTACTACGAGCAGTACTTC	CASSSHRNIYYEQYF